This entry lists 22 T cell receptor beta chains sequenced from one sample in a study of identical twins. One entry per CDR3 protein, called by TCRdb with MiXCR from the 5' RACE reads. This table holds about 520,000 distinct CDR3 sequences, 22% found once. This sample also belongs to another study, concerning T cells expressing NK-cell markers.

The sequenced sample was CD4+ T cells sorted from blood. These receptors were obtained from a woman between 18 and 30 years old in good health.

This clonotype has more than one count but fewer than ten. The V gene is TRBV4-2, the J gene TRBJ1-3; D possibly corresponds to TRBD1 (6 bases). The V end lost 1 base, the J end lost 8 bases, and 15 bases lay between the germline ends. The CDR3 loop spans 15 amino acids. The germline V gene has CDR1 LGHNA and CDR2 YNFKEQ. In DNA, the CDR3 is TGTGCCAGCAGCCAAGCAGGCGGGGGCCACCACACCATATATTTT. It specifies CASSQAGGGHHTIYF.

This clonotype has just a few counts. The chain carries TRBV5-1 and TRBJ2-3, with TRBD2 matching 7 bases. V lost 2 bases to trimming and J lost 2 bases; unmatched junction nucleotides: 2. There are 14 residues in the CDR3. Germline V CDR1 and CDR2: SGHRS, YFSETQ. The CDR3 spells CASSFLAVTDTQYF. Written as DNA, the CDR3 is TGCGCCAGCAGCTTCCTAGCGGTCACAGATACGCAGTATTTT.

This clonotype was detected ten times or more. This chain's CDR3 is CSVALAGGRDNEQFF. The CDR3 DNA sequence: TGCAGCGTTGCACTAGCGGGAGGGCGTGATAATGAGCAGTTCTTC. The chain combines TRBV29-1 with TRBJ2-1, with 13 nucleotides matching TRBD2. The junction had 7 bases not matched to a gene; V was cut back by 4 bases and J by 7 bases. Germline-derived CDR1 and CDR2 are SQVTM and ANQGSEA. CDR3 length: 15 amino acids.

The V call is TRBV18, the J call TRBJ1-4; D unclear. This CDR3 has 15 amino acids. Per the germline V gene, CDR1 is KGHSH and CDR2 is LQKENI. Trimming took 6 bases from V and 6 from J, leaving 17 bases between them. The CDR3: CASSLIGVSDEKLFF. CDR3 nucleotides: TGTGCCAGCTCCCTAATCGGGGTCTCGGATGAAAAACTGTTTTTT.

This chain uses TRBV7-6 with TRBJ1-1; D gene ambiguous. CDR3 size: 13 residues. V was cut by 5 bases and J by 2 bases, with 9 bases left in between. The germline gives CDR1 SGHVS, CDR2 FNYEAQ. CDR3 DNA: TGTGCCAGCAGCGCCTCGAGAAACACTGAAGCTTTCTTT. It specifies CASSASRNTEAFF.

The genes are TRBV5-6 and TRBJ2-3; D might be TRBD1 or TRBD2, each matching 5 bases. In germline, CDR1 is SGHDT, CDR2 YYEEEE. This CDR3 is built from 15 residues. The V gene lost 4 bases and the J gene lost 0 bases, with 12 bases spanning the gap. The CDR3 sequence: CASSHWDGSTDTQYF. In nucleotides, the CDR3 is TGTGCCAGCAGCCACTGGGACGGCAGCACAGATACGCAGTATTTT.

The sample holds one count of this clonotype. The V and J genes are TRBV6-2 or TRBV6-3 and TRBJ2-2; TRBD1 matches at 8 bases. CDR1 and CDR2 (germline): MNHEY, SVGEGT. V gave up 7 bases and J gave up 9 bases; unmatched junction bases: 7. This CDR3 spans 13 amino acids. CDR3 amino acids: CASKAGGIWELFF. The CDR3 DNA reads TGTGCCAGCAAGGCAGGGGGCATCTGGGAGCTGTTTTTT.

The J gene is TRBJ2-5, the V gene TRBV7-6; D is uncertain. CDR1 SGHVS and CDR2 FNYEAQ come from the germline V gene. Trimming cost V 5 bases and J 10 bases, with 14 bases left between them. CDR3 length: 12 residues. The CDR3 DNA sequence: TGTGCCAGCAGCCCGGTAACAGAAGGCCAGTACTTC. Protein sequence: CASSPVTEGQYF.

The V and J genes are TRBV9 and TRBJ2-5; 7 bases are a match to TRBD2. The trim removed 0 bases at V and 5 bases at J, leaving 4 bases unmatched. The CDR3 contains 14 residues. Germline V lookup: CDR1 SGDLS, CDR2 YYNGEE. The CDR3 here is CASSVEAGVETQYF. The DNA of the CDR3 is TGTGCCAGCAGCGTAGAGGCGGGAGTTGAGACCCAGTACTTC.

This chain joins TRBV7-2 and TRBJ2-5, with TRBD2 matching 11 bases. Germline CDR1 is SGHTA and CDR2 is FQGNSA. The CDR3 totals 17 residues. V shed 2 bases and J 5 bases; nucleotides not matched to a gene: 10. The CDR3 spells CASSLHNLAGGRETQYF. CDR3 DNA sequence: TGTGCCAGCAGCTTACATAATCTAGCGGGGGGACGGGAGACCCAGTACTTC. The full variable domain, its missing parts supplied by reference TRBV7-2 and TRBJ2-5, is GAGVSQSPSNKVTEKGKDVELRCDPISGHTALYWYRQSLGQGLEFLIYFQGNSAPDKSGLPSDRFSAERTGGSVSTLTIQRTQQEDSAVYLCASSLHNLAGGRETQYFGPGTRLLVL.

This sequence joins TRBV7-9 and TRBJ2-3, with D uncertain. V was pared by 4 bases and J by 7 bases, with 9 bases between. This CDR3 contains 12 residues. Germline assignment: CDR1 SEHNR and CDR2 FQNEAQ (reference sequence). The CDR3 DNA reads as TGTGCCAGCAGCTCCCCTAAAAATACGCAGTATTTT. This translates into CASSSPKNTQYF. Variable domain in full (rest from reference TRBV7-9 and TRBJ2-3): DTGVSQNPRHKITKRGQNVTFRCDPISEHNRLYWYRQTLGQGPEFLTYFQNEAQLEKSRLLSDRFSAERPKGSFSTLEIQRTEQGDSAMYLCASSSPKNTQYFGPGTRLTVL.

The gene calls are TRBV27 and TRBJ2-7; D may be TRBD1 or TRBD2 (5 bases each). The length of the CDR3 is 15 residues. Per the germline V gene, CDR1 is MNHEY and CDR2 is SMNVEV (reference sequence). V lost 2 bases, J lost 1 base, and 12 bases lay in between. The DNA for the CDR3 is TGTGCCAGCAGTTTACGGCCGGGGCAATCCTACGAGCAGTACTTC. This encodes CASSLRPGQSYEQYF.

This clonotype was observed a handful of times. The rearrangement joins TRBV6-5 to TRBJ1-6, with unresolved D. This CDR3 spans 12 amino acids. Germline V gives CDR1 MNHEY, CDR2 SVGAGI. Trimming stripped 4 bases from V and 7 bases from J, with 5 bases between. CDR3 nucleotide sequence: TGTGCCAGCAGTTTTCAGAATTCACCCCTCCACTTT. It translates to CASSFQNSPLHF.

The V call is TRBV12-3 or TRBV12-4, the J call TRBJ2-1; D may match TRBD1 or TRBD2 (7 bases each). The CDR3 sequence is 15 residues long. V was clipped by 6 bases and J by 2 bases, with 14 bases between them. This CDR3 is CASSPGGAAYNEQFF. In DNA, the CDR3 is TGTGCCAGCAGCCCAGGGGGGGCAGCCTACAATGAGCAGTTCTTC.

In its sample, this clonotype was seen once. The chain uses TRBV5-1 and TRBJ1-1, with a weak D call TRBD1 (5 bases). Germline V gene data show CDR1 as SGHRS and CDR2 as YFSETQ. The CDR3 totals 14 residues. V was pared by 0 bases and J by 4 bases, with 10 bases between. The CDR3 protein is CASSLAPGVTEAFF. DNA of the CDR3: TGCGCCAGCAGCTTGGCCCCGGGGGTCACTGAAGCTTTCTTT.

This sequence joins TRBV4-2 and TRBJ2-3; TRBD2 aligns across 9 bases. This CDR3 region has 17 residues. Germline V CDR1 and CDR2: LGHNA, YNFKEQ. The junction had 7 bases not matched to a gene; V was cut back by 2 bases and J by 1 base. CDR3 in DNA: TGTGCCAGCAGCCAACCTATGGGACTAGCTGGCACAGATACGCAGTATTTT. This translates into CASSQPMGLAGTDTQYF.

This clonotype was detected only a few times. V gene TRBV5-1 combines with J gene TRBJ2-7; tentatively, D is TRBD2 (6 bases). Trimming cost V 5 bases and J 0 bases, with 15 bases left between them. CDR3 length: 15 residues. Germline V gene data show CDR1 as SGHRS and CDR2 as YFSETQ. The CDR3 nucleotides are TGCGCCAGCAGTCGCGAGGGACTGAGCTCCTACGAGCAGTACTTC. This codes for CASSREGLSSYEQYF. The full variable domain, completed using reference TRBV5-1 and TRBJ2-7, is KAGVTQTPRYLIKTRGQQVTLSCSPISGHRSVSWYQQTPGQGLQFLFEYFSETQRNKGNFPGRFSGRQFSNSRSEMNVSTLELGDSALYLCASSREGLSSYEQYFGPGTRLTVT.

The rearrangement links TRBV20-1 to TRBJ2-3; D is possibly TRBD2 (5 bases). Deletions cut 3 bases from V and 1 base from J, with 17 bases between. In germline, CDR1 is DFQATT, CDR2 SNEGSKA (reference sequence). The CDR3 is 16 residues long. DNA of the CDR3: TGCAGTGCTAGTCCCCCGGGGAGAGGCGGCACAGATACGCAGTATTTT. Protein: CSASPPGRGGTDTQYF.

Here the CDR3 DNA reads TGCAGTGCTAACCCTAGGGGACGAAGCTCCTACAATGAGCAGTTCTTC. Its protein is CSANPRGRSSYNEQFF. V gene TRBV20-1 combines with J gene TRBJ2-1, with D perhaps assigned TRBD1 or TRBD2 (5 bases each). CDR3 length: 16 amino acids. CDR1 and CDR2 (germline): DFQATT, SNEGSKA (reference sequence). Trimming took 4 bases from V and 0 from J, leaving 16 bases between them.

At least ten counts were recorded for this clonotype. The V and J genes are TRBV12-3 or TRBV12-4 and TRBJ1-3; D gene unclear. The CDR3 is made up of 11 amino acids. Trimming stripped 4 bases from V and 8 bases from J, with 6 bases between. DNA of the CDR3: TGTGCCAGCAGTTCAGGATACACCATATATTTT. Its translation is CASSSGYTIYF.

The CDR3 region has the DNA TGTGCCATCGCTCTAGCGGGGGACAATGAGCAGTTCTTC. Its protein product is CAIALAGDNEQFF. The chain combines TRBV10-3 with TRBJ2-1, with 10 bases that match TRBD2. Germline CDR1 is ENHRY and CDR2 is SYGVKD. Trimming took 8 bases from V and 5 from J; bases not matched to a gene: 3. The CDR3 spans 13 residues.

The chain is built from TRBV10-1 and TRBJ2-1; D gene ambiguous. CDR3 length equals 12 residues. CDR1 WNHNN and CDR2 SYGVQD come from the germline V gene (reference sequence). V lost 10 bases and J lost 2, with 9 bases in between. The CDR3 reads CATARTYNEQFF. In DNA, the CDR3 is TGCGCCACCGCAAGGACCTACAATGAGCAGTTCTTC.